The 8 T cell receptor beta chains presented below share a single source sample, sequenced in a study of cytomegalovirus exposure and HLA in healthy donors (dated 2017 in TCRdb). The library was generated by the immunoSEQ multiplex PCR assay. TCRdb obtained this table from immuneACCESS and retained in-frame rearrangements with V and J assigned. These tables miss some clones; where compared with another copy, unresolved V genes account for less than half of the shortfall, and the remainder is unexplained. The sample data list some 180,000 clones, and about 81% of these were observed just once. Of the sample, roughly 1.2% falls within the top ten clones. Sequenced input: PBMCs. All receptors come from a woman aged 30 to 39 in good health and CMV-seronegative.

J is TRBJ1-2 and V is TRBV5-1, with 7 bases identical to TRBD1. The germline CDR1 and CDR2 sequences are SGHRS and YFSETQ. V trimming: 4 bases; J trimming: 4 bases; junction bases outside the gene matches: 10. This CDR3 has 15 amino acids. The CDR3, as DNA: TGCGCCAGCAGCCCTCCGGACAGGACGGGCTATGGCTACACCTTC. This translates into CASSPPDRTGYGYTF.

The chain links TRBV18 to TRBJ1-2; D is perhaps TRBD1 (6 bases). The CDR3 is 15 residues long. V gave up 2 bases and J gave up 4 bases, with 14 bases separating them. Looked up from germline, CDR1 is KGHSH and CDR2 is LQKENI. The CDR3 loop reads CASSPGSGVGYGYTF. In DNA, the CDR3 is TGTGCCAGCTCACCAGGTTCAGGGGTGGGCTATGGCTACACCTTC.

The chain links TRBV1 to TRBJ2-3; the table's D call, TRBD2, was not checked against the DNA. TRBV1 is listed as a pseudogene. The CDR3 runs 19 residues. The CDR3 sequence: CTSSQRPPFEGSLTDTQYF. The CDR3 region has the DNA TGCACCAGCAGCCAAAGGCCACCTTTCGAGGGCAGCTTAACAGATACGCAGTATTTT.

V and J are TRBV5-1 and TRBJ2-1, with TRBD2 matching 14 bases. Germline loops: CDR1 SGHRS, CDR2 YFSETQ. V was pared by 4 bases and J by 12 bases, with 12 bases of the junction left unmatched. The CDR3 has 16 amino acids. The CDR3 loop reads CASSRSPGLAGAGQFF. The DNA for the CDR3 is TGCGCCAGCAGCAGATCACCGGGACTAGCGGGAGCGGGGCAGTTCTTC.

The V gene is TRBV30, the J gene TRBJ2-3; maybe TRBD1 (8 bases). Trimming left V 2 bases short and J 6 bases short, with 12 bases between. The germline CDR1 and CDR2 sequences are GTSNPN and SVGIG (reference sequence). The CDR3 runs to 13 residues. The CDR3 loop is CAWSRGDRDTQYF. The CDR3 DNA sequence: TGTGCCTGGAGTCGGGGGGACAGGGATACGCAGTATTTT.

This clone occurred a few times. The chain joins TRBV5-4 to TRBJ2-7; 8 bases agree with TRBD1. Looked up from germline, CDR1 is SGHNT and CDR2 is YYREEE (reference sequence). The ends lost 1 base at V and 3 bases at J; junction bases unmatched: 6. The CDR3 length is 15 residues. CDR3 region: CASSLSRGRGYEQYF. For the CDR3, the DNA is TGTGCCAGCAGCTTGTCCAGGGGGCGCGGCTACGAGCAGTACTTC.

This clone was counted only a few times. The CDR3 nucleotides read TGTGCCACCAGCAGACAGGGGTCCCATGGCTACACCTTC. Protein product: CATSRQGSHGYTF. The chain employs TRBV15 and TRBJ1-2; TRBD1 is a possible D gene (6 bases). V was shortened by 2 bases and J by 6 bases, with 10 bases between the two germline ends. Germline V gene sequence: CDR1 LNHNV, CDR2 YYDKDF (reference sequence). There are 13 residues in the CDR3.

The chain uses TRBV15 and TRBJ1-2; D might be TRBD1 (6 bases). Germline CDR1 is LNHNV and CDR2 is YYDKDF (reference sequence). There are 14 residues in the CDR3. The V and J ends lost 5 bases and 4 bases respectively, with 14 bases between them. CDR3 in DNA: TGTGCCACCAGCTACGAAACAGGGAGCTATGGCTACACCTTC. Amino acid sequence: CATSYETGSYGYTF.